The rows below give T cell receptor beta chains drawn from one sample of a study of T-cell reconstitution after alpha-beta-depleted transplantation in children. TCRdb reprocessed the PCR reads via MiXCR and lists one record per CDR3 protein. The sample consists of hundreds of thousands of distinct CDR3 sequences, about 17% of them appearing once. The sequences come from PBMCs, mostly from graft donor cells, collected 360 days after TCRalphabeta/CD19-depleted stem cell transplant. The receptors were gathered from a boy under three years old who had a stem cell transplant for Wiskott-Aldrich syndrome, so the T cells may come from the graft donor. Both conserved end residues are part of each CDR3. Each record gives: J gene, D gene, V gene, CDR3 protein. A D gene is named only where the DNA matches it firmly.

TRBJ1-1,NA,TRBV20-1,CSAPPSNTEAFF
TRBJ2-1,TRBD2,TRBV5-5,CASSPPKREPPSGKQFF
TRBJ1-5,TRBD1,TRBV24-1,CATSDSTGSWYNQPQHF
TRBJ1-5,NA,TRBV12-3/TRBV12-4,CASSLGNQPQHF
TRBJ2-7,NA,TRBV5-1,CASSLTPTVYEQYF
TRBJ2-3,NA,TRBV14,CASSQVPTSTDTQYF
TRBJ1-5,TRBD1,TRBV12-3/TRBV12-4,CASSPTPKTGGNQPQHF
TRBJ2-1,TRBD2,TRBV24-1,CATSDPPASGNSNEQFF
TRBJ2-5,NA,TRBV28,CASRAQGQETQYF
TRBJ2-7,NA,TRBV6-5,CASSYDGPSSYEQYF
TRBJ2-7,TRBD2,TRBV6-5,CASSYGSGNSEQYF
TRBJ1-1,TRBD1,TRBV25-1,CASSVQGRDTEAFF
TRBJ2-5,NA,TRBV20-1,CSAPRGLQRETQYF
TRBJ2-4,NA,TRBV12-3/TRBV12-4,CASSFWGLAKNIQYF
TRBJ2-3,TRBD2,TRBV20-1,CSAPTSGRSGGTDTQYF
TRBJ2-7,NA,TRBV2,CASKVGAPNYEQYF
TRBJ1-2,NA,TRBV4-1,CASSQVRKDGYTF
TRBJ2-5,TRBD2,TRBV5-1,CASSLIAGGQETQYF
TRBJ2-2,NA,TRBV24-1,CATSDLFGELFF
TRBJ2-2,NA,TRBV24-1,CATSDLRDTGELFF
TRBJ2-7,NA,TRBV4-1,CASSQDFPDYYEQYF
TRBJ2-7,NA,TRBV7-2,CASRPNGLTYEQYF
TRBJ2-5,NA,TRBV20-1,CSASHIGETQYF
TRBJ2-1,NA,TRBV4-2,CASSLLVTNEQFF
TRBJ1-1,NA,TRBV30,CAWSVRAGDTEAFF
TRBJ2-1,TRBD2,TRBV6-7,CASSCGLAGPYNEQFF
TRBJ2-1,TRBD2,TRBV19,CASSIGVWLAGTNEQFF
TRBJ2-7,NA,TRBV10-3,CAISEEAGRSSYEQYF
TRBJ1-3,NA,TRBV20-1,CSARISRNTIYF
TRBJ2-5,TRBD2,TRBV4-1,CASSQDFRAAGGETQYF
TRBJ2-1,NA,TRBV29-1,CSVESWGSPYNEQFF
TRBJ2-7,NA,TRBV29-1,CIVEQGSYEQYF
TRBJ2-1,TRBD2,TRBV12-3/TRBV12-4,CASSFKLAGEDNEQFF
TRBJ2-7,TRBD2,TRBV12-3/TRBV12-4,CASSSQGGSSYEQYF
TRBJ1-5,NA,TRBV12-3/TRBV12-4,CASSFQGLGNQPQHF